Shown below are 9 T cell receptor beta chains from a single sample sequenced in a study of blood T cell repertoires in COVID-19 (dated by TCRdb to 2019 to 2021). Library generation was performed with the immunoSEQ multiplex PCR assay. This is the immuneACCESS table as TCRdb keeps it, with only in-frame sequences that have V and J called. A part of the clones is gone; compared with another copy, unresolved V genes explain less than half, and the rest is unexplained. This sample holds roughly 150,000 clones; just over 90% were observed only once. The ten largest clones take up 2% to 3% of the sample. Input material: peripheral blood. These receptors all come from a man aged 18 to 29 with acute or convalescent COVID-19.

This chain uses TRBV9 with TRBJ1-2; 8 bases line up with TRBD1. V dropped 3 bases and J dropped 4; count of bases not matched to a gene: 5. The CDR3 is 14 residues long. The germline V gene has CDR1 SGDLS and CDR2 YYNGEE. The CDR3 sequence is CASSARDRPYGYTF. CDR3 DNA: TGTGCCAGCAGCGCCCGGGACAGGCCCTATGGCTACACCTTC.

The chain combines TRBV7-9 with TRBJ2-1; 11 positions agree with TRBD2. This CDR3 has 16 amino acids. After removal of 5 bases from V and 6 bases from J, the junction contained 9 bases not matched to a gene. Germline V gene lookup returns CDR1 SEHNR and CDR2 FQNEAQ (reference sequence). The CDR3 region has the DNA TGTGCCAGCAGCCTCATAGCGGGAGGGCCCTTCAATGAGCAGTTCTTC. Its translation is CASSLIAGGPFNEQFF.

Only one count was recorded for this clone. The CDR3 sequence: CASSQDPRAEAFF. CDR3 DNA: TGCGCCAGCAGCCAAGATCCCAGGGCTGAAGCTTTCTTT. The V call is TRBV4-1, the J call TRBJ1-1; a weak D match, TRBD1 (5 bases). The CDR3 extends over 13 amino acids. From germline, CDR1 is MGHRA and CDR2 YSYEKL. V was cut by 0 bases and J by 6 bases, with 8 bases left in between.

This clone was observed once. DNA of the CDR3: TGTGCCAGCAGCCAATGGCTAGCAACTAGCGGGAGCTCCTACGAGCAGTACTTC. It is translated as CASSQWLATSGSSYEQYF. The chain carries TRBV3-1 (or the pseudogene TRBV3-2) and TRBJ2-7; TRBD2 matches at 11 bases. V lost 2 bases to trimming and J lost 0 bases; unmatched junction nucleotides: 9. Germline-derived CDR1 and CDR2 are LGHDT and YNNKEL (reference sequence). This CDR3 is 18 amino acids long.

This sequence joins TRBV19 and TRBJ2-7; maybe TRBD1 (6 bases). V was trimmed by 8 bases and J by 0 bases, leaving 14 bases between them. Germline V gene sequence: CDR1 LNHDA, CDR2 SQIVND (reference sequence). The CDR3 contains 14 residues. CDR3: CASSRGSVSYEQYF. The CDR3 coding sequence is TGTGCCAGTTCGAGGGGGAGTGTCTCCTACGAGCAGTACTTC.

This chain connects TRBV19 to TRBJ1-4, with TRBD1 matching 7 bases. Trimming took 8 bases from V and 8 from J; bases not matched to a gene: 20. The germline gives CDR1 LNHDA, CDR2 SQIVND (reference sequence). The CDR3 has 17 amino acids. The CDR3 loop reads CASLPDRHRHLGEKLFF. CDR3 in DNA: TGTGCCAGTCTCCCGGACAGGCATCGCCATTTGGGGGAAAAACTGTTTTTT.

The chain has TRBV19 and TRBJ1-1; D perhaps matches TRBD1 (6 bases). The CDR3 runs 15 residues. CDR1 and CDR2 from the germline V gene are LNHDA and SQIVND (reference sequence). V was clipped by 6 bases and J by 1 base, with 15 bases between them. The CDR3 sequence is CASRGRGWGNTEAFF. For the CDR3, the DNA is TGTGCCAGTAGGGGCAGGGGTTGGGGGAACACTGAAGCTTTCTTT. Combining the CDR3 with reference TRBV19 and TRBJ1-1 gives the whole variable domain DGGITQSPKYLFRKEGQNVTLSCEQNLNHDAMYWYRQDPGQGLRLIYYSQIVNDFQKGDIAEGYSVSREKKESFPLTVTSAQKNPTAFYLCASRGRGWGNTEAFFGQGTRLTVV.

The rearrangement joins TRBV6-1 to TRBJ1-2; no definite D call. The V gene's germline CDR1 is MNHNS and CDR2 SASEGT. The CDR3 consists of 15 residues. Trimming shortened V by 0 bases and J by 1 base, and 9 bases separated the two germline ends. CDR3 nucleotide sequence: TGTGCCAGCAGTGAAGCAGGTAGACTTAACTATGGCTACACCTTC. Translating gives CASSEAGRLNYGYTF.

The chain combines TRBV27 with TRBJ2-2, with 8 nucleotides matching TRBD2. CDR3 length: 16 residues. V dropped 5 bases and J dropped 5; count of bases not matched to a gene: 10. CDR1 MNHEY and CDR2 SMNVEV come from the germline V gene (reference sequence). The CDR3 nucleotides read TGTGCCAGCAGTCTCTTTAGCGGGGTTAGGACCGGGGAGCTGTTTTTT. This gives the protein CASSLFSGVRTGELFF.